This T cell receptor (beta chain) was sequenced in a study of T-cell reconstitution after alpha-beta-depleted transplantation in children. Findings of the study overall: Two months or so post-transplant, alpha-beta T cells reportedly derived from several hundred expanded graft clones.

This clonotype was recorded many times. What it binds is unknown. Researchers prepared the TCRbeta library using unique molecular identifiers, the study reports. TCRdb processed the PCR reads anew with MiXCR; each CDR3 protein has one entry. The sample consists of approximately 520,000 distinct CDR3 sequences, approximately 10% of them appearing once. The V end lost 9 bases, the J end lost 0 bases, and 24 bases lay between the germline ends. The CDR3 length is 18 residues. The chain links TRBV12-3 or TRBV12-4 to TRBJ2-1, with D tentatively TRBD2 (6 bases). The source is a female patient aged 2-15 years who had a stem cell transplant for aplastic anemia, so the T cells may come from the graft donor. Sequences were derived from PBMCs, mostly from graft donor cells, sampled 180 days after TCRalphabeta/CD19-depleted stem cell transplant. CDR3 nucleotides: TGTGCCAGTTCCGGCCCAGGGAGTCAGGAGGGCTCCTACAATGAGCAGTTCTTC. Amino acid sequence: CASSGPGSQEGSYNEQFF.